This TCR beta chain was recorded in a study of read filtering for tumor transcriptome and immune sequencing. Whole-study context: Among patients, 17 to 20 were male and 15 or so female, aged 47 to 80 (mean about 72). General study results and limits: In IR-seq, single-read clonotypes were about 81.9% of clonotypes but approximately 3.5% of reads. This fraction held mixed bone marrow immune cells after CD138-negative sorting.

V was shortened by 4 bases and J by 2 bases, with 18 bases between the two germline ends. Looked up from germline, CDR1 is DFQATT and CDR2 is SNEGSKA (reference sequence). CDR3 size: 16 residues. This clonotype was counted at least ten times. No antigen is known for it. From 300 to 450 ng of RNA, a library with molecular barcoded alpha/delta and beta/gamma adaptors was made. TCRdb analysed the reads with MiXCR anew, one entry per CDR3 protein. The sample comprises 60,000 or so distinct CDR3 sequences, less than 20% of which are singletons, and approximately 11% rests with the top ten. At the time of active disease, bone marrow was collected from every patient.

The TCR was taken from a donor at least 40 years old with multiple myeloma. The gene calls are TRBV20-1 and TRBJ2-1; D not resolved. What was sequenced was a population of CD138-negative cells sorted from bone marrow. The CDR3 nucleotides read TGCAGTGCTAAAATTTTAGCACCGACGACCTACAATGAGCAGTTCTTC. Translating gives CSAKILAPTTYNEQFF.